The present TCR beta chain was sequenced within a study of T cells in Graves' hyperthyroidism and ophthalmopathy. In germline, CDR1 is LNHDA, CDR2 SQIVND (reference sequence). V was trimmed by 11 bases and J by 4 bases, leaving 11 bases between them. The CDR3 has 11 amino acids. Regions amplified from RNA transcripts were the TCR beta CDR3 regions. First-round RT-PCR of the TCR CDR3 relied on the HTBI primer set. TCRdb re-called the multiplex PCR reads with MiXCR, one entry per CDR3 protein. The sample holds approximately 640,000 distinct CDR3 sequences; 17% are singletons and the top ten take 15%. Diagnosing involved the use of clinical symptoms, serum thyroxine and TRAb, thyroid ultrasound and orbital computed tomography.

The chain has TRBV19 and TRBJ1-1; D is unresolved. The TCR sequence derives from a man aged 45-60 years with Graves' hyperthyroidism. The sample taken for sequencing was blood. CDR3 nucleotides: TGTGCCGGGATCCGGGGCACTGAAGCTTTCTTT. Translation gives CAGIRGTEAFF. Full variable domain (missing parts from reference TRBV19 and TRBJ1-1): DGGITQSPKYLFRKEGQNVTLSCEQNLNHDAMYWYRQDPGQGLRLIYYSQIVNDFQKGDIAEGYSVSREKKESFPLTVTSAQKNPTAFYLCAGIRGTEAFFGQGTRLTVV.